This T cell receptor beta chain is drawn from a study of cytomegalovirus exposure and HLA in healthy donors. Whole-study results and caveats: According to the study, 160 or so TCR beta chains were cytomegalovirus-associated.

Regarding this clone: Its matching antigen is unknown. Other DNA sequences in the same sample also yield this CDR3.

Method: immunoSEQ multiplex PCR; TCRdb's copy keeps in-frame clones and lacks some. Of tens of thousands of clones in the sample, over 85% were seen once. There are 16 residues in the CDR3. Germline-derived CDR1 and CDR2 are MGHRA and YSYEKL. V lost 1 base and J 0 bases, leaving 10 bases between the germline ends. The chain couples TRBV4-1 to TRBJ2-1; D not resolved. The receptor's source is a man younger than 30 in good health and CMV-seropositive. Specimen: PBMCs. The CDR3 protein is CASSQVNLVSYNEQFF. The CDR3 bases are TGCGCCAGCAGCCAAGTGAACTTGGTCTCCTACAATGAGCAGTTCTTC.